Listed below are T cell receptor beta chains from one sample, sequenced in a study of regulatory T cells in long-lasting Graves disease. TCRdb recomputed calls from the multiplex PCR reads with MiXCR, one row per CDR3 protein. The sample has some 470,000 distinct CDR3 sequences, approximately 21% seen once. The specimen was peripheral blood mononuclear cells (PBMCs), collected when the disease was refractory, from a patient treated with antithyroid drugs. These receptors all stem from a female donor with Graves disease. Both conserved end residues are part of each CDR3. D genes are given only for firm matches. Only some rows state a clone size, as once, few, many or a class for expanded clones.

clone size,D gene,V gene,J gene,CDR3 protein,CDR3 DNA
few,NA,TRBV3-1,TRBJ2-5,CASSLGSAETQYF,TGTGCCAGCAGCCTAGGCTCGGCCGAGACCCAGTACTTC
many,NA,TRBV20-1,TRBJ2-7,CSGGGRGVSYEQYF,TGCAGTGGGGGTGGGCGCGGGGTCAGCTACGAGCAGTACTTC
many,NA,TRBV11-2,TRBJ2-4,CASSSALAKNIQYF,TGTGCCAGCAGCTCGGCCCTAGCCAAAAACATTCAGTACTTC
NA,TRBD2,TRBV2,TRBJ2-1,CASSMGLAGGHEQFF,TGTGCCAGCAGTATGGGACTAGCGGGGGGGCATGAGCAGTTCTTC
few,NA,TRBV4-1,TRBJ2-7,CASSRMGENVRYF,TGCGCCAGCAGCCGGATGGGGGAGAATGTAAGGTACTTC
many,TRBD1,TRBV28,TRBJ1-5,CASSAFGARGLDNQPQHF,TGTGCCAGCAGCGCGTTCGGGGCCAGGGGGTTGGACAATCAGCCCCAGCATTTT
many,NA,TRBV7-9,TRBJ2-7,CASSLEFSGSPYEQYF,TGTGCCAGCAGCTTAGAATTCAGCGGATCGCCCTACGAGCAGTACTTC
NA,NA,TRBV28,TRBJ2-3,CASSSPGTQTDTQYF,TGTGCCAGCAGTTCCCCGGGAACCCAGACGGATACGCAGTATTTT
many,NA,TRBV2,TRBJ1-5,CASSAHPTGSQPQHF,TGTGCCAGCAGTGCCCACCCCACAGGGAGTCAGCCCCAGCATTTT
NA,TRBD2,TRBV7-2,TRBJ2-1,CASSLVASGGSYNEQFF,TGTGCCAGCAGCTTAGTGGCTAGCGGGGGCTCCTACAATGAGCAGTTCTTC
many,NA,TRBV28,TRBJ1-2,CASSLSSGYGYTF,TGTGCCAGCAGTTTATCGTCAGGGTATGGCTACACCTTC
few,NA,TRBV6-2/TRBV6-3,TRBJ2-1,CASEGLRNEQFF,TGTGCCAGCGAAGGACTCCGCAATGAGCAGTTCTTC
NA,TRBD1,TRBV24-1,TRBJ2-1,CATSEPERGRNEQFF,TGTGCCACCAGTGAGCCAGAAAGGGGGCGCAATGAGCAGTTCTTC
NA,NA,TRBV5-1,TRBJ1-1,CASSQQYSDTEAFF,TGCGCCAGCAGCCAACAATACTCCGACACTGAAGCTTTCTTT
NA,NA,TRBV7-6,TRBJ2-5,CASSLFRDIQETQYF,TGTGCCAGCAGCTTATTCCGGGACATCCAAGAGACCCAGTACTTC
NA,NA,TRBV9,TRBJ1-2,CASSVGAPGPFDGYTF,TGTGCCAGCAGCGTAGGGGCCCCGGGGCCCTTCGATGGCTACACCTTC
many,TRBD1,TRBV13,TRBJ2-7,CASSLGDRTYEQYF,TGTGCCAGCAGCTTAGGGGACAGGACCTACGAGCAGTACTTC
few,NA,TRBV3-1,TRBJ1-5,CASSQDPANQPQHF,TGTGCCAGCAGCCAAGACCCAGCGAATCAGCCCCAGCATTTT
many,NA,TRBV19,TRBJ1-2,CATTTVRGGYTF,TGTGCCACCACGACCGTGCGGGGCGGCTACACCTTC
many,NA,TRBV28,TRBJ1-5,CASSRDIWTRQPQHF,TGTGCCAGCAGTAGGGACATTTGGACGCGCCAGCCCCAGCATTTT
few,NA,TRBV10-3,TRBJ1-5,CAISQGGYSNQPQHF,TGTGCCATCAGCCAGGGAGGCTATAGCAATCAGCCCCAGCATTTT
many,TRBD2,TRBV20-1,TRBJ2-7,CSAMSSGGYEQYF,TGCAGTGCTATGTCTAGCGGGGGCTACGAGCAGTACTTC
NA,NA,TRBV5-1,TRBJ2-1,CASSLAPGSSYNEQFF,TGCGCCAGCAGCTTGGCTCCGGGGAGCTCCTACAATGAGCAGTTCTTC
many,NA,TRBV9,TRBJ1-6,CASSVEAGRPYNSPLHF,TGTGCCAGCAGCGTAGAGGCAGGGCGACCCTATAATTCACCCCTCCACTTT
once,NA,TRBV19,TRBJ1-1,CASHLGATEAFF,TGTGCCAGTCACCTGGGGGCGACTGAAGCTTTCTTT
many,NA,TRBV11-2,TRBJ1-4,CASSLGVNEKLFF,TGTGCCAGCAGCCTCGGCGTCAATGAAAAACTGTTTTTT
many,TRBD1,TRBV20-1,TRBJ1-6,CSVRQGNDSPLHF,TGCAGTGTCCGACAGGGGAACGATTCACCCCTCCACTTT
many,NA,TRBV27,TRBJ2-7,CASSLGIGLNEQYF,TGTGCCAGCAGTTTAGGGATAGGACTGAACGAGCAGTACTTC
NA,TRBD1,TRBV5-1,TRBJ2-7,CASSSASHQGADEQYF,TGCGCCAGCAGCTCCGCATCACACCAGGGGGCGGACGAGCAGTACTTC
many,NA,TRBV12-3/TRBV12-4,TRBJ2-7,CASSFWGPTSYEQYF,TGTGCCAGCAGTTTTTGGGGCCCGACCTCTTACGAGCAGTACTTC
NA,NA,TRBV19,TRBJ1-1,CASRDSVLSEAFF,TGTGCCAGTAGGGACAGCGTCTTATCTGAAGCTTTCTTT
few,NA,TRBV6-2/TRBV6-3,TRBJ1-1,CASQRWGEKNTEAFF,TGTGCCAGCCAAAGATGGGGTGAGAAGAACACTGAAGCTTTCTTT
few,TRBD2,TRBV28,TRBJ2-1,CASRGAGGPNEQFF,TGTGCCAGCCGGGGGGCGGGAGGGCCTAATGAGCAGTTCTTC
many,NA,TRBV27,TRBJ1-2,CASTYNRDGYGYTF,TGTGCCAGCACATACAACCGGGACGGCTATGGCTACACCTTC
NA,NA,TRBV28,TRBJ1-2,CASMRDNYGYAF,TGTGCCAGCATGCGAGACAACTATGGCTACGCCTTC
NA,NA,TRBV6-1,TRBJ1-1,CASRGADTEAFF,TGTGCCAGCAGGGGGGCGGACACTGAAGCTTTCTTT
many,TRBD1,TRBV27,TRBJ2-5,CASSPHRGPETQYF,TGTGCCAGCAGTCCCCACAGGGGGCCCGAGACCCAGTACTTC
NA,NA,TRBV3-1,TRBJ2-2,CASSHRVGISGELFF,TGTGCCAGCAGCCATAGGGTAGGAATATCCGGGGAGCTGTTTTTT
many,NA,TRBV3-1,TRBJ2-4,CASSQRETDIQYF,TGTGCCAGCAGCCAACGGGAGACAGACATTCAGTACTTC
NA,NA,TRBV24-1,TRBJ1-1,CATSDSQKNTEAFF,TGTGCCACCAGTGACTCACAAAAGAACACTGAAGCTTTCTTT
many,NA,TRBV28,TRBJ1-2,CASSLLDGYTF,TGTGCCAGCAGCCTGCTCGATGGCTACACCTTC
few,NA,TRBV6-1,TRBJ1-3,CASIMKGGRAGNTIYF,TGTGCCAGCATCATGAAGGGCGGGAGGGCTGGAAACACCATATATTTT
NA,TRBD1,TRBV7-9,TRBJ1-2,CASSLARTGSYGYTF,TGTGCCAGCAGCTTAGCAAGGACAGGCTCGTATGGCTACACCTTC